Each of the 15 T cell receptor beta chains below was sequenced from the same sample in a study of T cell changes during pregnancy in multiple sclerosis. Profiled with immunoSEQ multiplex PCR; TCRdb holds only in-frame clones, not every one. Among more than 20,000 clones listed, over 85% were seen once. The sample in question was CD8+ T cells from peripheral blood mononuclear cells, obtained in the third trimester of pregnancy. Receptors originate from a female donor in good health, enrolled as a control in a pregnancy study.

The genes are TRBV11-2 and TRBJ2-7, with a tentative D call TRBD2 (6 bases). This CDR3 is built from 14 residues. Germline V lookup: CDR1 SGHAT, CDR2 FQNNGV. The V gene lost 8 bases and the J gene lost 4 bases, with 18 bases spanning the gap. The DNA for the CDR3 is TGTGCCAGCTCCCATAGCGGAGCCTATTACGAGCAGTACTTC. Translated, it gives CASSHSGAYYEQYF.

CDR3 sequence reads: CASSPPVAGVLHEQYF. The CDR3 bases are TGTGCCAGCAGTCCGCCCGTAGCGGGAGTGTTGCACGAGCAGTACTTC. The chain has TRBV28 and TRBJ2-7; the match to TRBD2 covers 9 bases. The CDR3 covers 16 residues. The V gene end was trimmed by 5 bases and the J gene end by 5 bases; junction bases not matched to a gene: 13. Germline V gene sequence: CDR1 MDHEN, CDR2 SYDVKM.

The CDR3 DNA reads as TGCGCCAGCAGCCAACCTCTTTTGTGGGGCAGTAACACAGATACGCAGTATTTT. Protein: CASSQPLLWGSNTDTQYF. The rearrangement uses TRBV4-1 and TRBJ2-3; weak D call: TRBD1 (5 bases). The CDR3 is 18 residues long. The germline gives CDR1 MGHRA, CDR2 YSYEKL. V dropped 2 bases and J dropped 2 bases, with 20 bases sitting between them.

The CDR3 nucleotides read TGTGCCAGCAGCTTGGGACAGGGGGCTCTAAGCACAGATACGCAGTATTTT. This gives the protein CASSLGQGALSTDTQYF. This chain connects TRBV5-8 to TRBJ2-3; 10 nucleotides agree with TRBD1. CDR1 and CDR2 (germline): SGHTS, YDEGEE. V shed 0 bases, J shed 0 bases, and the junction held 4 bases outside the gene matches. The CDR3 runs to 17 residues.

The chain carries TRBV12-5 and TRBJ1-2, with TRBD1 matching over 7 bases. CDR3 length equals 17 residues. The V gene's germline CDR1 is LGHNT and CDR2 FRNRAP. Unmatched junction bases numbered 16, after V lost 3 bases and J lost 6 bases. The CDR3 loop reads CASGFAPTHDREDGYTF. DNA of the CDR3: TGTGCTAGTGGTTTCGCCCCAACCCACGACAGGGAGGATGGCTACACCTTC.

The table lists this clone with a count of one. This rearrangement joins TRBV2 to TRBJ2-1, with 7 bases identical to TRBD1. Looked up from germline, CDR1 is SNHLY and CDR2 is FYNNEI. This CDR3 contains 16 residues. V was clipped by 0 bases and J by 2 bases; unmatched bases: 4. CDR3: CASSEAPTGAYNEQFF. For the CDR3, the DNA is TGTGCCAGCAGTGAAGCGCCTACAGGGGCCTACAATGAGCAGTTCTTC.

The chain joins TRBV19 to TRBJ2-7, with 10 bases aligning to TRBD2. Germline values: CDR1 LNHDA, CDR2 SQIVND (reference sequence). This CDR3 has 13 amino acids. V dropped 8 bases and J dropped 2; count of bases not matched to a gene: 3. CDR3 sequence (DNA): TGTGCCAGTTCTAGCGGGAGTGCCTACGAGCAGTACTTC. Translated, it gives CASSSGSAYEQYF.

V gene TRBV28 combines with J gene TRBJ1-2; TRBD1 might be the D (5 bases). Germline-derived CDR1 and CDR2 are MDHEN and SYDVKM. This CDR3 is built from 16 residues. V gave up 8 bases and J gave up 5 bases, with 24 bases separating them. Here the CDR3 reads CASQGVRTKDSYGYTF. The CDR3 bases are TGTGCCAGCCAGGGCGTCCGCACCAAGGATTCATATGGCTACACCTTC.

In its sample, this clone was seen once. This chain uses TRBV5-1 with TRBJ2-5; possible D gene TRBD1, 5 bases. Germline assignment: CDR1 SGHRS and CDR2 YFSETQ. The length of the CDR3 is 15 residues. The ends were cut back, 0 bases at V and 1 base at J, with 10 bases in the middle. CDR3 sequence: CASSLAGMFQETQYF. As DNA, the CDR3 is TGCGCCAGCAGCTTGGCAGGGATGTTCCAAGAGACCCAGTACTTC.

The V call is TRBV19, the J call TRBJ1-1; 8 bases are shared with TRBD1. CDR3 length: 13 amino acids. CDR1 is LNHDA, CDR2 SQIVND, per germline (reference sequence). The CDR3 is CAARTGINREAFF. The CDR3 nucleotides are TGTGCTGCAAGGACAGGGATAAACCGAGAAGCTTTCTTT.

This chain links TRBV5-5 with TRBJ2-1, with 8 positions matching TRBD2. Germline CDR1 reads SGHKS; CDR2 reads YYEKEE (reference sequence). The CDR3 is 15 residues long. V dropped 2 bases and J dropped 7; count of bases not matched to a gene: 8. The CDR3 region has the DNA TGTGCCAGCAGCTTTTTACCGGGGGGGCCGAATGAGCAGTTCTTC. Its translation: CASSFLPGGPNEQFF.

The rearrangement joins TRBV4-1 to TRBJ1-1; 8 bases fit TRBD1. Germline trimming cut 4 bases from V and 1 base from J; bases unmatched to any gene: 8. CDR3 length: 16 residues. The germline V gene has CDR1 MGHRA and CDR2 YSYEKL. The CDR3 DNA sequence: TGCGCCAGCAGCCCGAAGTGGACAGGGTCGAACACTGAAGCTTTCTTT. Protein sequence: CASSPKWTGSNTEAFF.

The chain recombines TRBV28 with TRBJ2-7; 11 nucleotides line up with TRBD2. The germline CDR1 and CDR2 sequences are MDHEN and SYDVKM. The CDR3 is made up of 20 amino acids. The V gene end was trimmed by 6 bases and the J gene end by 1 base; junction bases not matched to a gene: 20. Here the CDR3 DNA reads TGTGCCAGCAGACCAATAGCAGGGGACGGTAGCGGGAGGGGTTCCTACGAGCAGTACTTC. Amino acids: CASRPIAGDGSGRGSYEQYF.

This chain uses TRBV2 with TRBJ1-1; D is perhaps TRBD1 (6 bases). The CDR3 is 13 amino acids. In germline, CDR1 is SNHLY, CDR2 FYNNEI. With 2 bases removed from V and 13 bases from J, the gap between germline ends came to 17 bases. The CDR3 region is CASSEMAGVEVFF. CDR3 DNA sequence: TGTGCCAGCAGTGAAATGGCAGGGGTAGAGGTTTTCTTT. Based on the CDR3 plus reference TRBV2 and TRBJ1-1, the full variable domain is EPEVTQTPSHQVTQMGQEVILRCVPISNHLYFYWYRQILGQKVEFLVSFYNNEISEKSEIFDDQFSVERPDGSNFTLKIRSTKLEDSAMYFCASSEMAGVEVFFGQGTRLTVV.

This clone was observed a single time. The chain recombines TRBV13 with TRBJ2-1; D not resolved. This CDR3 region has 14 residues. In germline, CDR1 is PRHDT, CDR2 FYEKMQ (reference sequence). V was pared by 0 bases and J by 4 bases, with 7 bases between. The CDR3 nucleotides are TGTGCCAGCAGCTTAGGGCGGCAATACAATGAGCAGTTCTTC. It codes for CASSLGRQYNEQFF. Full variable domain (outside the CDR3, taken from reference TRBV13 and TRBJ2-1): AAGVIQSPRHLIKEKRETATLKCYPIPRHDTVYWYQQGPGQDPQFLISFYEKMQSDKGSIPDRFSAQQFSDYHSELNMSSLELGDSALYFCASSLGRQYNEQFFGPGTRLTVL.